This note documents a single TCR beta chain sequence. Its antigen remains unidentified. This sample was taken from a study of OX40 agonist ivuxolimab in advanced cancers. Turning to the study itself: From about 20 to 79 years was the age range, with a mean of 60 years, and 65% to 90% were male. Notes on the study in general: On average, CD8+ T cells showed a greater number of expanded clones than CD4+. Low normalized T-cell clonal expansion was also seen in some nonresponders.

Clones were read by immunoSEQ multiplex PCR, and TCRdb kept only the in-frame ones, dropping some. The data contain approximately 10,000 clones, 85% to 90% of them singletons. Individuals having autoimmune disease history or systemic immunosuppression were not enrolled. Germline-derived CDR1 and CDR2 are LGHNA and YSLEER. CDR3 size: 11 residues. Trimming shortened V by 2 bases and J by 8 bases, and 6 bases separated the two germline ends. This clonotype originated in an adult with an advanced solid tumor such as melanoma, head and neck, liver or kidney cancer. The chain recombines TRBV4-3 with TRBJ1-2; D call uncertain. The sample consisted of CD4+ or CD8+ T cells sorted from blood, taken in a trial of the OX40 agonist ivuxolimab. CDR3 DNA: TGCGCCAGCAGCCAATTCTACGGCTACACCTTC. This encodes CASSQFYGYTF.